This T cell receptor beta chain was captured in a study of beta chain features in type 1 diabetes. Expressed TCRB transcripts were sequenced after all isolated RNA was converted to cDNA. Assay used: immunoSEQ multiplex PCR; TCRdb lists only in-frame clones, some missing. The data contain about 360,000 clones, around 12% of them singletons. Notes on this clone: Its antigen is not identified.

General study points: Significant though moderate, a shortening of TCRB CDR3s appeared in all four CD4+ subsets of Type 1 diabetes patients. Cells expressing TCR highly could be over-represented by cDNA sequencing.

The germline gives CDR1 ENHRY, CDR2 SYGVKD. Trimming took off 5 bases at V and 6 bases at J, with 11 bases between the two ends. The CDR3 runs 14 residues. The material sequenced was naive CD4+ T cells from blood. The sequence was obtained from a woman in her late teens or twenties with type 1 diabetes. The genes are TRBV10-3 and TRBJ1-6; D is unclear. The CDR3 bases are TGTGCCATCAGTTCAGAAAGACTTAATTCACCCCTCCACTTT. Amino acid sequence: CAISSERLNSPLHF.